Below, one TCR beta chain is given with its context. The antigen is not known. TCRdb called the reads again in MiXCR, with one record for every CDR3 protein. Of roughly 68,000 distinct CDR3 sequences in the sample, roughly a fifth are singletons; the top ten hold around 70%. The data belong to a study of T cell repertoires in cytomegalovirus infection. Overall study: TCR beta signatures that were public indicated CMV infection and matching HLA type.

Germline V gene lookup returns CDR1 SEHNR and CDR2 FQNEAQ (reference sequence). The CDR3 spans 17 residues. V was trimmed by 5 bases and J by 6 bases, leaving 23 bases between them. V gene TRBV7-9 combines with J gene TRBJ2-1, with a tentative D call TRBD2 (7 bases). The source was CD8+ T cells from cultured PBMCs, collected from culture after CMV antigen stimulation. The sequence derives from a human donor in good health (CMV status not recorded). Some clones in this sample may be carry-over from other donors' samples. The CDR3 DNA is TGTGCCAGCAGCGAAAAAAGTGTCGGGGGGCAGGGCAATGAGCAGTTCTTC. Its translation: CASSEKSVGGQGNEQFF.